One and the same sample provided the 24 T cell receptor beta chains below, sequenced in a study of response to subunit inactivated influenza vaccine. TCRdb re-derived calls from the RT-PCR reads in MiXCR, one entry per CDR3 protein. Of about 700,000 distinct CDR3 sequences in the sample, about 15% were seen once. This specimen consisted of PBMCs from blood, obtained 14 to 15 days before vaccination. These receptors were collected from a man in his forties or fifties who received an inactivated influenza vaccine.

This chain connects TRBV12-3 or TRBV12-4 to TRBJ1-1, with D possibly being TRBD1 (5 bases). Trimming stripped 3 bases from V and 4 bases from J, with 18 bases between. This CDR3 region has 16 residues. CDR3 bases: TGTGCCAGCAGTTTCCGCTCCGTTCCGGGGGGCACTGAAGCTTTCTTT. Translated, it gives CASSFRSVPGGTEAFF.

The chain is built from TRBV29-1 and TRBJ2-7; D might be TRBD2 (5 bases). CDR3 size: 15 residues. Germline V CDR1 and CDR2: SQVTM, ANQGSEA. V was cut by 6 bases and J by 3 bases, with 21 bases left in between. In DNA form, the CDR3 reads TGCAGCGTACGGGGTGGGAGACCCCTCATCTACGAGCAGTACTTC. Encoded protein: CSVRGGRPLIYEQYF.

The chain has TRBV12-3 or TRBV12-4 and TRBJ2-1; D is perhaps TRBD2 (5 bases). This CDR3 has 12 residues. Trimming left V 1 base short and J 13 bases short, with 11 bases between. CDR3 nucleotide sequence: TGTGCCAGCAGTTTAGGGGAGCTTACACAGTTCTTC. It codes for CASSLGELTQFF.

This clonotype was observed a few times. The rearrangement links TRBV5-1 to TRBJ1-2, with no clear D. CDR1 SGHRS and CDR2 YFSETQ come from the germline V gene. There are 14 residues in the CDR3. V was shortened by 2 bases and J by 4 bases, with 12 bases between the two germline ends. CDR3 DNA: TGCGCCAGCAGCTTCGGGCAGGATAGCTATGGCTACACCTTC. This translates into CASSFGQDSYGYTF.

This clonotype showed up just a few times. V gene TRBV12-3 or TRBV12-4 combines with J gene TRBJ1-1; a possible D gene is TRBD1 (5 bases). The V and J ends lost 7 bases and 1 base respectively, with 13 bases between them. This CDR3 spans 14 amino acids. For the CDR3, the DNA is TGTGCCAGCAACATACGGGGGTGGAACACTGAAGCTTTCTTT. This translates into CASNIRGWNTEAFF.

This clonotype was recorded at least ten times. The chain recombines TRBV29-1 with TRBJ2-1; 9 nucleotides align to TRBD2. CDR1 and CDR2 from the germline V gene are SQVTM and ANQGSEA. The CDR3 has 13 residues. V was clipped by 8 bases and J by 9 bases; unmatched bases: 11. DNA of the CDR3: TGCAGCTGCCTGCGGGAGGGCCCCGGTGAGCAGTTCTTC. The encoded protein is CSCLREGPGEQFF.

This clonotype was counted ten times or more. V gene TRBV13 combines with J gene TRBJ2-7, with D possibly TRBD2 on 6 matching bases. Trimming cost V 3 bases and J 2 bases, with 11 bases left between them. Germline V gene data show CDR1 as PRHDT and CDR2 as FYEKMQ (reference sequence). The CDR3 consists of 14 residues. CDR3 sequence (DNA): TGTGCCAGCAGCTTCGGGAGTCACGCCTACGAGCAGTACTTC. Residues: CASSFGSHAYEQYF.

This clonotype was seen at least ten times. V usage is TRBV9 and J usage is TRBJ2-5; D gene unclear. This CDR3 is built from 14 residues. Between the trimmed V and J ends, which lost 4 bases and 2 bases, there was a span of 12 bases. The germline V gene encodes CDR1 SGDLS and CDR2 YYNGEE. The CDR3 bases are TGTGCCAGCAGCCTACTCGGCGAACAAGAGACCCAGTACTTC. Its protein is CASSLLGEQETQYF.

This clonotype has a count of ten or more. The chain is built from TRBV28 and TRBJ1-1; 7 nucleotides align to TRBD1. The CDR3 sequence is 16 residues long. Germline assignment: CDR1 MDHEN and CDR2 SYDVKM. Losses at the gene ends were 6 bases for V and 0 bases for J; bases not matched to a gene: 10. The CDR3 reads CASRTQGWVMNTEAFF. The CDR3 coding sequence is TGTGCCAGCAGGACACAGGGGTGGGTGATGAACACTGAAGCTTTCTTT.

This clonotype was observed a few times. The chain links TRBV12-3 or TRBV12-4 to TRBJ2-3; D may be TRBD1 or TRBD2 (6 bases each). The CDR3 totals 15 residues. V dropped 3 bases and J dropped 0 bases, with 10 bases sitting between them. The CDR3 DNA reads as TGTGCCAGCAGTTTTCCGGGGGCTAGCACAGATACGCAGTATTTT. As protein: CASSFPGASTDTQYF.

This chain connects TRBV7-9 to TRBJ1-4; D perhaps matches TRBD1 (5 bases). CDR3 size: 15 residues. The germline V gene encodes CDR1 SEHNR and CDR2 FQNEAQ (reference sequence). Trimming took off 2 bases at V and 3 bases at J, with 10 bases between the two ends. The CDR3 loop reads CASSLQGEANEKLFF. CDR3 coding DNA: TGTGCCAGCAGCTTACAGGGAGAAGCTAATGAAAAACTGTTTTTT.

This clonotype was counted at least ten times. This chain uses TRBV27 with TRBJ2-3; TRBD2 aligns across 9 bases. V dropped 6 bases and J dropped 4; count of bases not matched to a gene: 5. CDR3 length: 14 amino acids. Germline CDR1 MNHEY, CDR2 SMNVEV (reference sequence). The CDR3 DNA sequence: TGTGCCAGCAGACCGGGACTAGCATCAGATACGCAGTATTTT. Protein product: CASRPGLASDTQYF.

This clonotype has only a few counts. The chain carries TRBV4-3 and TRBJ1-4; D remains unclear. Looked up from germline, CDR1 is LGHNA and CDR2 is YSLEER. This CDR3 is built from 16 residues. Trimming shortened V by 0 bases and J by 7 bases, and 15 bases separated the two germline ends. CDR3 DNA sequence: TGCGCCAGCAGCCAAGAAGTTGGACCCGGAGGTGAAAAACTGTTTTTT. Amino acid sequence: CASSQEVGPGGEKLFF.

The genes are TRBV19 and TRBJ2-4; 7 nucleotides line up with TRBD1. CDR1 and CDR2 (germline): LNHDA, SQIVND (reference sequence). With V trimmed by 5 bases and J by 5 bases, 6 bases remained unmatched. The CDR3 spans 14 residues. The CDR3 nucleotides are TGTGCCAGTAGTCTACAAGGGACAGAAAACATTCAGTACTTC. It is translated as CASSLQGTENIQYF.

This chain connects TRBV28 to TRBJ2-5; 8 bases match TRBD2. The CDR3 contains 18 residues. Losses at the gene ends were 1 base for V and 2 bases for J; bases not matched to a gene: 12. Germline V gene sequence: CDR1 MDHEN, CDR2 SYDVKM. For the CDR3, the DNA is TGTGCCAGCAGTTTATATCCCCCGACTAGCGACAAACAAGAGACCCAGTACTTC. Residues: CASSLYPPTSDKQETQYF.

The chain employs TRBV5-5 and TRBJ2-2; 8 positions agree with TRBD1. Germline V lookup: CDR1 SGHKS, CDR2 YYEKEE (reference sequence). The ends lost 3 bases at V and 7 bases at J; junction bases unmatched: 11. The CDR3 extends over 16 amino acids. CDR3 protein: CASSSTRGQEGGELFF. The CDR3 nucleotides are TGTGCCAGCAGCTCAACCAGGGGGCAGGAAGGCGGGGAGCTGTTTTTT.

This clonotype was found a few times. In nucleotides, the CDR3 is TGTGCCACCAGTGATCCGCGGGGGAAAGCTTTCTTT. This codes for CATSDPRGKAFF. This chain connects TRBV24-1 to TRBJ1-1; D might be TRBD1 (5 bases). Germline V lookup: CDR1 KGHDR, CDR2 SFDVKD. The ends were cut back, 3 bases at V and 9 bases at J, with 10 bases in the middle. The CDR3 has 12 residues.

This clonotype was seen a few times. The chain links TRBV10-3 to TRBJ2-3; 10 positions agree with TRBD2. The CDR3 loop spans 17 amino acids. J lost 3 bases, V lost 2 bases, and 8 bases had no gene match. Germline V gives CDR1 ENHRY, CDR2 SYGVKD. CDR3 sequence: CAISEEIAGGLTDTQYF. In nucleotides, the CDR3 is TGTGCCATCAGTGAGGAGATAGCGGGGGGCTTAACAGATACGCAGTATTTT.

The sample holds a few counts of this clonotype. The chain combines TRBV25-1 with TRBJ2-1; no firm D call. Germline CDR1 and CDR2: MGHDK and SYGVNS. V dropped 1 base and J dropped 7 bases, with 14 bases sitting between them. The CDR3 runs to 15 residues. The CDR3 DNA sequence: TGTGCCAGCAGTGAATTAGGCCCAGTGCGGAATGAGCAGTTCTTC. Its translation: CASSELGPVRNEQFF.

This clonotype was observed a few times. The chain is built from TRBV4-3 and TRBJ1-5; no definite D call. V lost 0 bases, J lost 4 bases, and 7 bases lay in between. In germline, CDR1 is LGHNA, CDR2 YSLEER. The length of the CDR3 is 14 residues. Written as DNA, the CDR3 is TGCGCCAGCAGCCAAGATATGGGAAATCAGCCCCAGCATTTT. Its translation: CASSQDMGNQPQHF.

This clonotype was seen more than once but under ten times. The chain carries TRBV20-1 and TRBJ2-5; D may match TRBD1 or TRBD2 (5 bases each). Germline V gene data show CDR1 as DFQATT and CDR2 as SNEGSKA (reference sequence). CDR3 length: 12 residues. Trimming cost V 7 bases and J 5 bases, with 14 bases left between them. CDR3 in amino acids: CSGTGPGETQYF. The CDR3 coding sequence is TGCAGTGGGACGGGGCCAGGGGAGACCCAGTACTTC.

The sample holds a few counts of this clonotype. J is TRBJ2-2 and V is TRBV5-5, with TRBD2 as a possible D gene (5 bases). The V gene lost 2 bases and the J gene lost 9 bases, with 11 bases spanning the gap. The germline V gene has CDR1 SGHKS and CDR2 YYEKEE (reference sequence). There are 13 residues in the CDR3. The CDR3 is CASSFLGSRELFF. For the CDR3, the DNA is TGTGCCAGCAGCTTTCTAGGGAGCCGGGAGCTGTTTTTT.

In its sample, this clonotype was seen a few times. This chain's CDR3 is CASSASRTGEPQHF. CDR3 bases: TGTGCCAGCAGCGCAAGTAGGACAGGGGAGCCCCAGCATTTT. V and J are TRBV7-2 and TRBJ1-5; 9 bases agree with TRBD1. CDR1 is SGHTA and CDR2 is FQGNSA in the germline V gene. The CDR3 has 14 residues. V trimming: 5 bases; J trimming: 8 bases; junction bases outside the gene matches: 7.

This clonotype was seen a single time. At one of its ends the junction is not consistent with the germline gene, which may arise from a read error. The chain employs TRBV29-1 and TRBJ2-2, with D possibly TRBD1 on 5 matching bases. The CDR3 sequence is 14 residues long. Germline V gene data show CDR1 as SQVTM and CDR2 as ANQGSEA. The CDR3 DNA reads TGCAGCGTTGAGACAGAACCTAACATCGGGGAGCTGTTTTTT. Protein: CSVETEPNIGELFF.